These 17 T cell receptor beta chains were sequenced from one sample in a study of T cells in Graves' hyperthyroidism and ophthalmopathy. Using RNA transcripts as the source, TCR beta CDR3 regions were amplified. TCR CDR3 regions were first amplified by RT-PCR with HTBI primers. MiXCR, applied by TCRdb to the multiplex PCR reads, yields one record per CDR3 protein. The sample lists approximately 320,000 distinct CDR3 sequences, roughly 15% occurring once. What was sequenced was blood. The receptors here all came from a man aged 30 to 45 with Graves' hyperthyroidism.

The DNA for the CDR3 is TGCGCCAGCAGCTTGGACAGGCCTGGAGAAAAACTGTTTTTT. It encodes CASSLDRPGEKLFF. The chain carries TRBV5-1 and TRBJ1-4; D possibly corresponds to TRBD1 (5 bases). Germline lookup yields CDR1 SGHRS and CDR2 YFSETQ. This CDR3 has 14 residues. Trimming took 0 bases from V and 8 from J, leaving 11 bases between them.

This clonotype has ten or more counts. The J gene is TRBJ1-4, the V gene TRBV7-9; D is possibly TRBD1 (5 bases). CDR3 length: 16 amino acids. V dropped 5 bases and J dropped 5 bases, with 18 bases sitting between them. CDR1 SEHNR and CDR2 FQNEAQ come from the germline V gene (reference sequence). The CDR3 loop is CASSRGTVNINEKLFF. DNA of the CDR3: TGTGCCAGCAGCCGCGGGACGGTGAACATAAATGAAAAACTGTTTTTT.

This clonotype was found a few times. This sequence joins TRBV6-1 and TRBJ1-1; no definite D call. The CDR3 covers 14 residues. Trimming took 0 bases from V and 2 from J, leaving 7 bases between them. Germline lookup yields CDR1 MNHNS and CDR2 SASEGT. The CDR3 loop reads CASSEAHFNTEAFF. CDR3 nucleotides: TGTGCCAGCAGTGAAGCACATTTCAACACTGAAGCTTTCTTT.

In regard to this clonotype: A much bigger clone sits one base away, suggesting this may be a read error. The genes are TRBV3-1 and TRBJ2-2; TRBD2 might be the D (6 bases). Germline V gene lookup returns CDR1 LGHDT and CDR2 YNNKEL (reference sequence). The CDR3 sequence is 16 residues long. CDR3 residues: CASSLRGLSNTGERFF. In DNA form, the CDR3 reads TGTGCCAGCAGCCTACGGGGACTCTCGAACACCGGGGAGCGGTTTTTT.

Ten or more counts support this clonotype. The rearrangement links TRBV28 to TRBJ2-1; no clear D. Trimming left V 7 bases short and J 2 bases short, with 6 bases between. The length of the CDR3 is 12 residues. Germline-derived CDR1 and CDR2 are MDHEN and SYDVKM. CDR3 region: CASTTTYNEQFF. In nucleotides, the CDR3 is TGTGCCAGCACGACAACCTACAATGAGCAGTTCTTC.

At least ten counts were recorded for this clonotype. This chain connects TRBV6-5 to TRBJ2-3; D uncertain. Deletions cut 0 bases from V and 4 bases from J, with 11 bases between. The V gene's germline CDR1 is MNHEY and CDR2 SVGAGI. The CDR3 consists of 15 residues. As DNA, the CDR3 is TGTGCCAGCAGTTACTCGTTGACTCCCCCAGATACGCAGTATTTT. Translation: CASSYSLTPPDTQYF.

There are many counts of this clonotype. The J gene is TRBJ1-5, the V gene TRBV30; no firm D call. Germline V lookup: CDR1 GTSNPN, CDR2 SVGIG (reference sequence). Trimming removed 3 bases at V and 4 bases at J, with 4 bases between. The CDR3 is made up of 11 amino acids. CDR3 nucleotide sequence: TGTGCCTGGAGGGCTAATCAGCCCCAGCATTTT. It is translated as CAWRANQPQHF.

A word on this clonotype: A junction end diverges from the germline sequence, so it may reflect a read error. This sequence joins TRBV2 and TRBJ2-1; 10 bases are shared with TRBD2. This CDR3 is built from 17 residues. Germline V gives CDR1 SNHLY, CDR2 FYNNEI. CDR3 nucleotides: TGTGCCACCAGTGATATTAGCGGGAGGTCCTCCTACAATGAGCAGTTCTTC. Its protein product is CATSDISGRSSYNEQFF.

Many counts were recorded for this clonotype. This chain connects TRBV2 to TRBJ2-1, with D maybe TRBD2 (5 bases). V lost 5 bases to trimming and J lost 6 bases, with 20 bases between them. CDR1 is SNHLY and CDR2 is FYNNEI in the germline V gene. The CDR3 spans 16 residues. As DNA, the CDR3 is TGTGCCAGCAGTACCCTCCGGGGTCGCGTCCCCAATGAGCAGTTCTTC. It translates to CASSTLRGRVPNEQFF.

This chain links TRBV19 with TRBJ2-5, with TRBD1 identical over 9 bases. V lost 4 bases and J lost 5; bases outside the gene matches: 8. Germline V gives CDR1 LNHDA, CDR2 SQIVND (reference sequence). The CDR3 consists of 15 residues. The CDR3 DNA reads TGTGCCAGTAGTAAAAGACAGGGGGACTTGGAGACCCAGTACTTC. Amino acid sequence: CASSKRQGDLETQYF.

This clonotype was seen at least ten times. V usage is TRBV11-1 and J usage is TRBJ2-7; the match to TRBD1 covers 11 bases. Germline values: CDR1 SGHAT, CDR2 FQDESV (reference sequence). The V and J ends lost 5 bases and 5 bases, in that order; junction bases with no gene match: 5. The CDR3 contains 14 residues. The CDR3 coding sequence is TGTGCCAGCAGCACCGGGACAGGGGGAAACGAGCAGTACTTC. This codes for CASSTGTGGNEQYF. The whole variable domain, remainder taken from reference TRBV11-1 and TRBJ2-7, is EAEVAQSPRYKITEKSQAVAFWCDPISGHATLYWYRQILGQGPELLVQFQDESVVDDSQLPKDRFSAERLKGVDSTLKIQPAELGDSAMYLCASSTGTGGNEQYFGPGTRLTVT.

This clonotype has at least ten counts. The CDR3 loop reads CASSETAMNTEAFF. In DNA form, the CDR3 reads TGTGCCAGCTCGGAGACAGCAATGAACACTGAAGCTTTCTTT. The rearrangement joins TRBV18 to TRBJ1-1; tentative D call: TRBD1 (5 bases). The V and J ends lost 6 bases and 0 bases respectively, with 11 bases between them. The CDR3 sequence is 14 residues long. The germline gives CDR1 KGHSH, CDR2 LQKENI.

This clonotype has just a few counts. This chain uses TRBV12-3 or TRBV12-4 with TRBJ2-1; 8 nucleotides align to TRBD2. V lost 2 bases and J lost 8; bases outside the gene matches: 5. The length of the CDR3 is 14 residues. The CDR3 region has the DNA TGTGCCAGCAGTTTATCGGGGGGGTGGGATGAGCAGTTCTTC. This gives the protein CASSLSGGWDEQFF.

There are a few counts of this clonotype. The chain carries TRBV14 and TRBJ1-1; 7 bases map to TRBD1. The length of the CDR3 is 16 residues. CDR1 is SGHDN and CDR2 is FVKESK in the germline V gene. With V trimmed by 2 bases and J by 3 bases, 9 bases remained unmatched. The CDR3 DNA sequence: TGTGCCAGCAGCCAACCCTTCGGCAGGGGGGACACTGAAGCTTTCTTT. It translates to CASSQPFGRGDTEAFF.

The rearrangement uses TRBV9 and TRBJ1-3, with D hard to call. Trimming took 4 bases from V and 7 from J, leaving 6 bases between them. The CDR3 is 11 residues long. The germline V gene encodes CDR1 SGDLS and CDR2 YYNGEE. In DNA, the CDR3 is TGTGCCAGCAGCTCCCTCAACACCATATATTTT. Residues: CASSSLNTIYF.

As to this clonotype: This clone may be a read error of a much larger clone one base away. The genes are TRBV28 and TRBJ1-1; no firm D call. Germline V gene data show CDR1 as MDHEN and CDR2 as SYDVKM. The length of the CDR3 is 12 residues. In DNA, the CDR3 is TGTGCCAGCAGCTCGGGGAACACTGAAGCTCTCTTT. Protein sequence: CASSSGNTEALF.

This clonotype appeared many times. V and J are TRBV28 and TRBJ2-3; 12 nucleotides match TRBD2. The V segment lost 5 bases and the J segment 0 bases; nucleotides outside the gene matches: 6. Germline V gene lookup returns CDR1 MDHEN and CDR2 SYDVKM. The CDR3 has 17 residues. DNA of the CDR3: TGTGCCAGCAGTCGCCTAGCGGGAGGGCTGAGCACAGATACGCAGTATTTT. This codes for CASSRLAGGLSTDTQYF.